This T cell receptor beta chain is from a study of blood T cell repertoires in COVID-19. About the study: Collection of acute and convalescent COVID-19 samples took place in the United States, Italy and Spain. PBMCs, B-cell-depleted T cells, or T cells provided the cDNA or gDNA that made up the material.

In the original analysis: Using reference gene primer amplification, nucleated cell counts were estimated. Profiling relied on immunoSEQ multiplex PCR, and the TCRdb table lists in-frame clones only, not all of them. Clone size and V and J calls were adopted from that table, with D and trimming inferred from the DNA. This table has 230,000 or so clones, under 90% appearing once. The CDR3 extends over 14 amino acids. Trimming cost V 4 bases and J 7 bases, with 17 bases left between them. In germline, CDR1 is SGHAT, CDR2 FQDESV (reference sequence). The chain couples TRBV11-1 to TRBJ2-7; D may be TRBD2 (5 bases). Input material: peripheral blood. This TCR was sampled from a man between 25 and 39 years old with active or convalescent COVID-19. The CDR3 region is CASSYPDSLGEQYF. In DNA, the CDR3 is TGTGCCAGCAGCTACCCGGACTCCCTAGGGGAGCAGTACTTC.